This entry is about one TCR beta chain. The sample is drawn from a study of T cell changes during pregnancy in multiple sclerosis. Trimming took off 6 bases at V and 3 bases at J, with 18 bases between the two ends. This CDR3 comprises 16 residues. Germline CDR1 and CDR2: KGHSH and LQKENI. The table came from immunoSEQ multiplex PCR; TCRdb's copy has only in-frame clones and leaves some out. The sample lists 65,000 to 90,000 clones, just over 90% seen once, with 2.5% to 3% in the top ten. This rearrangement joins TRBV18 to TRBJ2-1; TRBD1 is a possible D gene (6 bases). The receptor was derived from a female donor with multiple sclerosis, enrolled in a pregnancy study. The material was peripheral blood, obtained in the first trimester of pregnancy. The DNA of the CDR3 is TGTGCCAGCTCTCAAGAACAGGGCCCGTACTACAATGAGCAGTTCTTC. Translated, it gives CASSQEQGPYYNEQFF.